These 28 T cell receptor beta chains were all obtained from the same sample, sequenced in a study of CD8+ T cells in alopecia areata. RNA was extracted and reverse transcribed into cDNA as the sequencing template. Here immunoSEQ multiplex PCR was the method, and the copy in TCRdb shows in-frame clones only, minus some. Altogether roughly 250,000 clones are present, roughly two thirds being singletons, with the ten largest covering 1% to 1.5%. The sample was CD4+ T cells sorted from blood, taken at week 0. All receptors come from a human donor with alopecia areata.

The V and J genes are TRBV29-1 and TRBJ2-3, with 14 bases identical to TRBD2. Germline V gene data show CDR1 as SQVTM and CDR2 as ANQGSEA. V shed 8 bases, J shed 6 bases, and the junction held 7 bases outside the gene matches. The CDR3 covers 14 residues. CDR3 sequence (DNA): TGCAGCACCAAGACTAGCGGGGGGGCGGATACGCAGTATTTT. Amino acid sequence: CSTKTSGGADTQYF.

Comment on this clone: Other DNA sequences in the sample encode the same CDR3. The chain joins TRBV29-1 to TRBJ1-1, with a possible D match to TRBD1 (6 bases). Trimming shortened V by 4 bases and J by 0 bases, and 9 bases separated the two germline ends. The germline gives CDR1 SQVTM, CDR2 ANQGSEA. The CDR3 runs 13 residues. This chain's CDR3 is CSVVRGLNTEAFF. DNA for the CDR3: TGCAGCGTTGTCAGGGGTTTGAACACTGAAGCTTTCTTT.

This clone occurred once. The CDR3 region is CAIRGSQGTEAFF. In DNA form, the CDR3 reads TGTGCCATCAGGGGCAGCCAGGGCACTGAAGCTTTCTTT. The rearrangement uses TRBV10-3 and TRBJ1-1, with D maybe TRBD1 (5 bases). The CDR3 sequence is 13 residues long. V was cut by 6 bases and J by 4 bases, with 12 bases left in between. Germline CDR1 reads ENHRY; CDR2 reads SYGVKD.

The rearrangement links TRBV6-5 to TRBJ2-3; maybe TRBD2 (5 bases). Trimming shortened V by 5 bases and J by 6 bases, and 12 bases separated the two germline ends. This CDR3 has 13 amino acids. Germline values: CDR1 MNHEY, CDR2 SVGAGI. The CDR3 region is CASSVGVVDTQYF. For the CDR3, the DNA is TGTGCCAGCAGTGTCGGGGTTGTGGATACGCAGTATTTT.

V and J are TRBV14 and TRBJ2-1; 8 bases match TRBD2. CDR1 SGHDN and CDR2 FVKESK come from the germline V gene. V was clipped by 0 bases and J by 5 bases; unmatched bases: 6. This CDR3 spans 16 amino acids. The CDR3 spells CASSQDWRGVHNEQFF. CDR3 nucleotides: TGTGCCAGCAGCCAAGACTGGCGGGGGGTACACAATGAGCAGTTCTTC.

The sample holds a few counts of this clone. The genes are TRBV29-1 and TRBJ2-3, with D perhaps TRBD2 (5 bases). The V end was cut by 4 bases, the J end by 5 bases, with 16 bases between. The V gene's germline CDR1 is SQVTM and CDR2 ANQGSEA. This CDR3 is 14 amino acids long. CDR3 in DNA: TGCAGCGTTGCCCACCGTGGTCGGGGAGATACGCAGTATTTT. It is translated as CSVAHRGRGDTQYF.

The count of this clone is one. CDR3 sequence reads: CARSGHITLGGELFF. CDR3 nucleotides: TGTGCCAGATCGGGACACATAACTCTCGGAGGGGAGCTGTTTTTT. The gene calls are TRBV30 and TRBJ2-2, with D tentatively TRBD1 (6 bases). Deletions cut 8 bases from V and 8 bases from J, with 24 bases between. The germline CDR1 and CDR2 sequences are GTSNPN and SVGIG (reference sequence). CDR3 length: 15 amino acids.

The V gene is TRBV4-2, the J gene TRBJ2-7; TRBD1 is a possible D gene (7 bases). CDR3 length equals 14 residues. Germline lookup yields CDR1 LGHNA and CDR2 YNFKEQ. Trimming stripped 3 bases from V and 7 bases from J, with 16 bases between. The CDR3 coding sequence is TGTGCCAGCAGCCAGCGACAGGGAGGTTGGGAGCAGTACTTC. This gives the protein CASSQRQGGWEQYF.

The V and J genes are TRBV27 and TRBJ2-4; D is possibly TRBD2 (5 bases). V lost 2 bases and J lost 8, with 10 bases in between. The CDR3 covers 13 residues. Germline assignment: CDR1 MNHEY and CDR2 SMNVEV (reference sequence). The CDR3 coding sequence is TGTGCCAGCAGTTTACGGCTGAGGGACATTCAGTACTTC. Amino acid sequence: CASSLRLRDIQYF.

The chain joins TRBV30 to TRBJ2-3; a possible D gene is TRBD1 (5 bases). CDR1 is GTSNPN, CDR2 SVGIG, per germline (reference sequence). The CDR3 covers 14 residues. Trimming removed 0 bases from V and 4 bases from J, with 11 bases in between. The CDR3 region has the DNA TGTGCCTGGAGTGTACGGAAGGGGTCAGATACGCAGTATTTT. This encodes CAWSVRKGSDTQYF.

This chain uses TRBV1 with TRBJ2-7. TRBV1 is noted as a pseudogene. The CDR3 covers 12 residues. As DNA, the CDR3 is TGCACCAGCAGCCGTCCTCACTACGAGCAGTACTTC. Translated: CTSSRPHYEQYF.

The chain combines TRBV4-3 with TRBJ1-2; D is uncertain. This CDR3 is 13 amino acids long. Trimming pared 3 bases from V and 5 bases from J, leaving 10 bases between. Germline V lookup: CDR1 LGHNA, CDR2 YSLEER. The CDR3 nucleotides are TGCGCCAGCAGCCACCCCGACCAATATGGCTACACCTTC. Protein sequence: CASSHPDQYGYTF.

The CDR3 loop is CASIRAQLNTEAFF. The CDR3 DNA reads TGTGCCAGCATCCGGGCACAGCTGAACACTGAAGCTTTCTTT. The J gene is TRBJ1-1, the V gene TRBV2; no firm D call. Looked up from germline, CDR1 is SNHLY and CDR2 is FYNNEI. V lost 7 bases, J lost 0 bases, and 12 bases lay in between. This CDR3 contains 14 residues. Full variable domain (remainder filled in from reference TRBV2 and TRBJ1-1): EPEVTQTPSHQVTQMGQEVILRCVPISNHLYFYWYRQILGQKVEFLVSFYNNEISEKSEIFDDQFSVERPDGSNFTLKIRSTKLEDSAMYFCASIRAQLNTEAFFGQGTRLTVV.

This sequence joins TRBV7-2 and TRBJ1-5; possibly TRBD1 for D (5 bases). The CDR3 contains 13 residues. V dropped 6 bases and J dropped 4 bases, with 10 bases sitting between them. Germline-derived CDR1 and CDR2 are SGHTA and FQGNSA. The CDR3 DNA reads TGTGCCAGCAGGCCCAGGGCGAATCAGCCCCAGCATTTT. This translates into CASRPRANQPQHF.

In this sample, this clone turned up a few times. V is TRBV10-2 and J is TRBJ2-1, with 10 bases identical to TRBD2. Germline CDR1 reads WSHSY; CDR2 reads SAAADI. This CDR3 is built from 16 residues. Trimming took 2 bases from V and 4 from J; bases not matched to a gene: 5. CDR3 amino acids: CASSERGLAPYNEQFF. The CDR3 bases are TGCGCCAGCAGTGAGCGGGGACTAGCGCCGTACAATGAGCAGTTCTTC.

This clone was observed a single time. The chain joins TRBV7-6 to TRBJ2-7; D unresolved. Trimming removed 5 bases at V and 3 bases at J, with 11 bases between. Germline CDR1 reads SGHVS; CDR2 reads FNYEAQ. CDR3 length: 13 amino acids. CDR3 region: CASSPGPNYEQYF. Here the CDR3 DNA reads TGTGCCAGCAGCCCTGGGCCAAACTACGAGCAGTACTTC.

This CDR3 reads CASSMQGARSPLHF. CDR3 in DNA: TGTGCCAGTAGTATGCAGGGGGCCCGTTCACCCCTCCACTTT. This rearrangement joins TRBV19 to TRBJ1-6; the match to TRBD1 covers 8 bases. With V trimmed by 3 bases and J by 9 bases, 4 bases remained unmatched. There are 14 residues in the CDR3. Germline V lookup: CDR1 LNHDA, CDR2 SQIVND (reference sequence).

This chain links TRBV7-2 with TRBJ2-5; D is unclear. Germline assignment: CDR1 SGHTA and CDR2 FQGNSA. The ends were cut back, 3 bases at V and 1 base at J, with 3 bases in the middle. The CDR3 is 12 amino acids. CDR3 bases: TGTGCCAGCAGCTTGGGCCAAGAGACCCAGTACTTC. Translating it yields CASSLGQETQYF.

The CDR3 sequence is CASSYSWGGTEAFF. CDR3 nucleotide sequence: TGTGCCAGCAGTTACTCGTGGGGTGGAACTGAAGCTTTCTTT. The V gene is TRBV6-5, the J gene TRBJ1-1; D gene uncertain. Germline assignment: CDR1 MNHEY and CDR2 SVGAGI. The V and J ends lost 0 bases and 5 bases respectively, with 10 bases between them. The CDR3 contains 14 residues.

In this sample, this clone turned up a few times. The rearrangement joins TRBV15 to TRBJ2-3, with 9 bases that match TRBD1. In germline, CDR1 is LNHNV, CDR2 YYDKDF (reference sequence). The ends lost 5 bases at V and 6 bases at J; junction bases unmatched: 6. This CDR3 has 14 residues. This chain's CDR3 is CATSRDRASDTQYF. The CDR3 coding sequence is TGTGCCACCAGCCGGGACAGGGCTTCGGATACGCAGTATTTT.

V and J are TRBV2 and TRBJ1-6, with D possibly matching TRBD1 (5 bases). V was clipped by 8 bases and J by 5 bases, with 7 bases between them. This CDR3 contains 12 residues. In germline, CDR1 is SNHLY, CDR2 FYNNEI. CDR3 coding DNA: TGTGCCAGCCGGGGGGATAATTCACCCCTCCACTTT. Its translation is CASRGDNSPLHF.

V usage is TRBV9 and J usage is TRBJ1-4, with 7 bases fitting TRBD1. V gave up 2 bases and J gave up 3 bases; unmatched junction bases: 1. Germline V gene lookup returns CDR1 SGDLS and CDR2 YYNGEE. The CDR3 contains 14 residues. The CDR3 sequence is CASSVGTANEKLFF. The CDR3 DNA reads TGTGCCAGCAGCGTCGGGACAGCTAATGAAAAACTGTTTTTT.

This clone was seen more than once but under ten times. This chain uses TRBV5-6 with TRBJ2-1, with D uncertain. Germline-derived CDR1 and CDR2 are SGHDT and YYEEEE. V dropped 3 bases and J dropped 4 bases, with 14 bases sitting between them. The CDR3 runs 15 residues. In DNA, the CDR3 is TGTGCCAGCAGCTGGGCCTTGTCCGGGTACAATGAGCAGTTCTTC. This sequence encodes CASSWALSGYNEQFF.

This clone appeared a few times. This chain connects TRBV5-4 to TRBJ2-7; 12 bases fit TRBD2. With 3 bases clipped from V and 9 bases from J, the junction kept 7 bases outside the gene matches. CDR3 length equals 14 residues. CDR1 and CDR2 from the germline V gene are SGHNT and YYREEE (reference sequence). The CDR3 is CASSSPGLAGSQYF. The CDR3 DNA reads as TGTGCCAGCAGCTCCCCGGGACTAGCGGGTTCGCAGTACTTC.

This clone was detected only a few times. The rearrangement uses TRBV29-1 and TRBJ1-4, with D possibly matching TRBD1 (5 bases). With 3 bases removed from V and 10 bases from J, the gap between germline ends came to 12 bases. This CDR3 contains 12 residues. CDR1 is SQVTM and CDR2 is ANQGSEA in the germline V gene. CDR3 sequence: CSVELRGGKLFF. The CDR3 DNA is TGCAGCGTTGAGCTTCGGGGGGGAAAACTGTTTTTT.

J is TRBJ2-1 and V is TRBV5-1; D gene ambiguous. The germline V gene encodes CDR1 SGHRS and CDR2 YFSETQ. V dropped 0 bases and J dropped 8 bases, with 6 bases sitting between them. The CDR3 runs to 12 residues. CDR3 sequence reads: CASSLVRYEQFF. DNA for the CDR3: TGCGCCAGCAGCTTGGTGCGGTATGAGCAGTTCTTC.

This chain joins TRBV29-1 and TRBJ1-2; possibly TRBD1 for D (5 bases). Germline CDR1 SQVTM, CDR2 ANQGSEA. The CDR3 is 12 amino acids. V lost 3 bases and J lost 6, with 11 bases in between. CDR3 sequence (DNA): TGCAGCGTTGAGCGGGGGTACGATGGCTACACCTTC. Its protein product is CSVERGYDGYTF.

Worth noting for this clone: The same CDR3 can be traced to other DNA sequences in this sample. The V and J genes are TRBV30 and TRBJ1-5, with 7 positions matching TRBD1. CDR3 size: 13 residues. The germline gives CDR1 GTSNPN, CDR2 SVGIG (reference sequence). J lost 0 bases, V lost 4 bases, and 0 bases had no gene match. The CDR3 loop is CAWTGGSNQPQHF. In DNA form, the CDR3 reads TGTGCCTGGACAGGGGGTAGCAATCAGCCCCAGCATTTT.